Below, one T cell receptor beta chain is given with its context. Its antigen is as yet unknown. The record originates from a study of T-cell memory formation after mild COVID-19. Study-wide findings and caveats: Nothing confirmed that second-wave clones peaking on day 37 were specific for SARS-CoV-2. Those CD4+ clones that contracted were mainly in CM and EM (CD8+ ones in EMRA). Contracting clones from day 15 to 85 had balanced CD4/CD8; later expanders favoured CD4+.

J gave up 3 bases and V 6 bases, and 1 base lay outside the gene matches. The V gene's germline CDR1 is ENHRY and CDR2 SYGVKD. The CDR3 spans 12 residues. TCR alpha and TCR beta cDNA libraries carrying sample barcodes and UMIs came from 5'RACE with constant-segment primers. TCRdb re-derived calls from the 5' RACE reads in MiXCR, one entry per CDR3 protein. The data hold 280,000 or so distinct CDR3 sequences, with around 8% observed a single time. The V and J genes are TRBV10-3 and TRBJ1-1; 7 bases fit TRBD1. The specimen sequenced was PBMCs or a T cell subset sorted from them (not recorded which). This TCR was recovered from a man between 18 and 29 years old who had mild COVID-19 (a few samples of this study predate the infection). Cell type and time point are not known. The CDR3 nucleotides are TGTGCCATCAGGGGGACAGACACTGAAGCTTTCTTT. Amino acids: CAIRGTDTEAFF.